This TCR beta chain originates from a study of tumor and adjacent non-tumor tissue in lung cancer. Germline CDR1 is DFQATT and CDR2 is SNEGSKA (reference sequence). This CDR3 contains 14 residues. No cell sorting was done before RNA was extracted from the tissue. A modified ARM-PCR protocol with three rounds of nested PCR amplified TCRbeta. Via MiXCR, TCRdb re-called the multiplex PCR reads, giving one row per CDR3 protein. The data contain 75,000 to 80,000 distinct CDR3 sequences, 65% to 90% of them singletons. Study results and caveats: TCR diversity was significantly greater in tumor than normal lung tissue. Higher tumor TCR diversity was associated with shorter survival. In normal lung, the top 100 clones were significantly more dominant than in tumor.

Regarding this clonotype: Its antigen is currently unknown. The junction shows a germline mismatch at one end, possibly a read error.

The V call is TRBV20-1, the J call TRBJ2-7; D gene unclear. The TCR sequence derives from a woman aged 50 to 60 with non-small cell lung cancer. Sequenced material: lung tumor tissue. This chain's CDR3 is CSPSHSQSSYEKYF. The DNA for the CDR3 is TGCAGTCCTAGTCATTCCCAGAGCTCCTACGAGAAGTATTTC.